This T cell receptor beta chain comes out of a study of T cell responses to AZD1222 COVID-19 vaccine. On this clone: The antigen is undetermined.

General study findings and limits: It was only a handful of AZD1222 recipients who were seropositive at baseline. Clonal diversity may have been underestimated in mostly white British donors. With dominance at 160-218 and 743-854, vaccine-associated CD4 TCRs spanned spike. Elevations in Spike-specific TCR breadth and depth followed administration of two AZD1222 doses.

CDR3 length: 18 residues. V trimming: 9 bases; J trimming: 3 bases; junction bases outside the gene matches: 14. The V gene's germline CDR1 is WNHNN and CDR2 SYGVQD (reference sequence). Some clones are missing from TCRdb's copy, which holds only in-frame ones; the method was immunoSEQ multiplex PCR. The repertoire has under 140,000 clones, around 82% of them found once; the top ten carry less than 5%. V is TRBV10-1 and J is TRBJ2-6; 10 positions match TRBD1. The clonotype was recovered from an adult in good health. The input for sequencing was peripheral blood, taken on day 0 of AZD1222 vaccination. The CDR3 loop is CARGSCGTGAFGANVLTF. The CDR3 region has the DNA TGCGCCAGGGGGTCATGCGGGACAGGGGCTTTTGGGGCCAACGTCCTGACTTTC.